This T cell receptor (beta chain) was obtained from a study of cytomegalovirus exposure and HLA in healthy donors. Study outcomes and limitations: Diagnosis of cytomegalovirus status made by the classifier reportedly showed high specificity and sensitivity. In vitro experiments confirmed that three CMV-associated chains were specific for CMV antigens.

The germline V gene encodes CDR1 LNHDA and CDR2 SQIVND (reference sequence). This CDR3 is 11 amino acids long. Trimming removed 8 bases at V and 10 bases at J, with 14 bases between. Concerning this clone itself: Its antigen is not known.

Using immunoSEQ multiplex PCR, the repertoire was profiled, and TCRdb retains in-frame clones only, with some absent. The table records some 120,000 clones, roughly 94% of them present only once. The TCR sequence derives from a woman aged 18-29 years in good health and CMV-seronegative. Sequences were obtained from PBMCs. The chain uses TRBV19 and TRBJ1-1; weak D call: TRBD1 (6 bases). CDR3 sequence: CASQRTGTAFF. The CDR3 DNA follows: TGTGCCAGTCAACGTACAGGGACAGCTTTCTTT.